The 5 T cell receptor beta chains presented below share a single source sample, sequenced in a study of regulatory T cells in long-lasting Graves disease. Building of the TCR beta libraries involved iRepertoire HTBI primers and Arm-PCR of CDR3 regions. MiXCR, run by TCRdb on the multiplex PCR reads, gives a single entry per CDR3 protein. This table holds hundreds of thousands of distinct CDR3 sequences, approximately 16% found once. The time point denotes: newly diagnosed GD, antithyroid drugs for less than 3 months. PBMCs were the source of the RNA used for TCR sequencing. The sample was also linked to a second study, of T cells in Graves' hyperthyroidism and ophthalmopathy.

Sequenced material: peripheral blood mononuclear cells (PBMCs), taken at new diagnosis, from a patient treated with antithyroid drugs. These receptors all stem from a woman aged 35 to 60 with Graves disease.

The V gene is TRBV10-1, the J gene TRBJ2-2; TRBD2 is a possible D gene (6 bases). The CDR3 spans 17 residues. V gave up 2 bases and J gave up 1 base, with 14 bases separating them. Per the germline V gene, CDR1 is WNHNN and CDR2 is SYGVQD (reference sequence). The CDR3 loop is CASSERKGLLNTGELFF. The DNA for the CDR3 is TGCGCCAGCAGTGAGCGAAAGGGACTCTTGAACACCGGGGAGCTGTTTTTT.

The chain employs TRBV19 and TRBJ1-5; 8 positions match TRBD1. Germline-derived CDR1 and CDR2 are LNHDA and SQIVND (reference sequence). Germline trimming cut 4 bases from V and 9 bases from J; bases unmatched to any gene: 20. This CDR3 has 18 amino acids. The CDR3 DNA follows: TGTGCCAGTAGTACTCCCCAATCGACAGGGGAGGTTATCGGGCCCCAGCATTTT. Encoded protein: CASSTPQSTGEVIGPQHF.

The chain links TRBV19 to TRBJ1-1; 8 bases align to TRBD1. J gave up 11 bases and V 9 bases, and 14 bases lay outside the gene matches. Germline lookup yields CDR1 LNHDA and CDR2 SQIVND (reference sequence). This CDR3 comprises 13 residues. CDR3 DNA: TGTGCCAGCCTTCAGGGGGCTGGGATGAGGGCTTTCTTT. Translated, it gives CASLQGAGMRAFF. Full variable domain (missing parts from reference TRBV19 and TRBJ1-1): DGGITQSPKYLFRKEGQNVTLSCEQNLNHDAMYWYRQDPGQGLRLIYYSQIVNDFQKGDIAEGYSVSREKKESFPLTVTSAQKNPTAFYLCASLQGAGMRAFFGQGTRLTVV.

This clonotype was counted between two and nine times. The J gene is TRBJ2-2, the V gene TRBV13; D gene ambiguous. CDR1 and CDR2 (germline): PRHDT, FYEKMQ (reference sequence). CDR3 length equals 13 residues. With 4 bases removed from V and 4 bases from J, the gap between germline ends came to 7 bases. CDR3 coding DNA: TGTGCCAGCAGCTATGGACCCACCGGGGAGCTGTTTTTT. Translating gives CASSYGPTGELFF.

This clonotype occurred many times. V gene TRBV30 combines with J gene TRBJ2-7; D gene ambiguous. Germline V gene lookup returns CDR1 GTSNPN and CDR2 SVGIG (reference sequence). The CDR3 runs 13 residues. Trimming took 0 bases from V and 3 from J, leaving 9 bases between them. CDR3: CAWSVPSLYEQYF. CDR3 bases: TGTGCCTGGAGTGTTCCCAGTCTCTACGAGCAGTACTTC.